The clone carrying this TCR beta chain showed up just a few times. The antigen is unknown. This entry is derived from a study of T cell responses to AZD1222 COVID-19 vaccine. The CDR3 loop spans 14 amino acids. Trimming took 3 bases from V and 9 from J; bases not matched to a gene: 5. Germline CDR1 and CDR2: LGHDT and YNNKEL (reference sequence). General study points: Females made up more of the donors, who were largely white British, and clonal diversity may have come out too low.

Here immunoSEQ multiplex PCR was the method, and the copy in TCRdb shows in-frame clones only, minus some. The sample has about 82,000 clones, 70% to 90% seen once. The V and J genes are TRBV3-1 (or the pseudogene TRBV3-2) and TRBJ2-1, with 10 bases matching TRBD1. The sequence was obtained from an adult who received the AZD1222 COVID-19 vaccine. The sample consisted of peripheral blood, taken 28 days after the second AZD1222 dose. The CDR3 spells CASSQTGGAGEQFF. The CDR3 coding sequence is TGTGCCAGCAGCCAGACAGGGGGCGCGGGTGAGCAGTTCTTC.